Presented here are 9 T cell receptor beta chains from one specimen sequenced in a study of PD-1 blockade in classical Hodgkin lymphoma (dated by TCRdb to the early 2020s). The time point tag for this specimen amounts to: cycle 2 day 1 (C2D1) of nivolumab. Every trial patient had relapsed following autologous stem cell transplantation, and prior brentuximab vedotin exposure was what differed among cohorts A, B and C. Library preparation employed the immunoSEQ multiplex PCR assay. TCRdb took over this immuneACCESS table, retaining in-frame rearrangements with V and J assigned. Such tables are incomplete; in checked studies, under half of the missing clones stem from an unresolved V gene, and the remainder is unexplained. For this sample the table gives about 90,000 clones, of which approximately 91% were detected only once. Around 2.4% of the sample is held by the ten biggest clonotypes. Sample: peripheral blood mononuclear cells (PBMCs), taken before the second cycle of nivolumab. These receptor sequences come from a human donor with classical Hodgkin lymphoma.

This clone was seen just once. The chain links TRBV4-1 to TRBJ1-1; D is possibly TRBD1 (5 bases). Trimming cost V 0 bases and J 1 base, with 15 bases left between them. CDR3 length: 17 amino acids. In germline, CDR1 is MGHRA, CDR2 YSYEKL. The chain's CDR3 is CASSQESLTAKNTEAFF. The CDR3 nucleotides read TGCGCCAGCAGCCAAGAAAGTCTGACAGCCAAGAACACTGAAGCTTTCTTT.

The rearrangement links TRBV4-1 to TRBJ2-2; TRBD1 agrees at 9 bases. The J segment lost 13 bases and the V segment lost 2 bases, leaving 14 bases of the junction unmatched. The CDR3 runs 16 residues. CDR1 is MGHRA, CDR2 YSYEKL, per germline. The CDR3 reads CASSQSKRDRVTLLFF. DNA for the CDR3: TGCGCCAGCAGCCAATCTAAAAGGGACAGGGTCACCCTGCTGTTTTTT.

This clone came up once. V and J are TRBV11-3 and TRBJ2-1, with D unresolved. The CDR3 has 12 amino acids. From germline, CDR1 is SGHNT and CDR2 YENEEA. Trimming removed 5 bases at V and 5 bases at J, with 7 bases between. The CDR3 DNA is TGTGCCAGCAGCCTACAAAACAATGAGCAGTTCTTC. Amino acids: CASSLQNNEQFF.

The chain couples TRBV19 to TRBJ2-3; possibly TRBD2 for D (6 bases). This CDR3 is built from 14 residues. Germline CDR1 is LNHDA and CDR2 is SQIVND (reference sequence). Trimming pared 7 bases from V and 2 bases from J, leaving 13 bases between. CDR3 residues: CASKELAFTDTQYF. As DNA, the CDR3 is TGTGCCAGTAAGGAACTAGCCTTCACAGATACGCAGTATTTT.

This clone was counted a single time. This chain connects TRBV29-1 to TRBJ2-7, with D perhaps TRBD2 (5 bases). V was pared by 4 bases and J by 2 bases, with 12 bases between. The CDR3 sequence is 13 residues long. Germline loops: CDR1 SQVTM, CDR2 ANQGSEA. Here the CDR3 reads CSVAGSLTYEQYF. In nucleotides, the CDR3 is TGCAGCGTTGCGGGGTCCCTTACCTACGAGCAGTACTTC.

This chain joins TRBV5-1 and TRBJ2-3; 8 positions agree with TRBD2. With 2 bases clipped from V and 4 bases from J, the junction kept 12 bases outside the gene matches. The germline gives CDR1 SGHRS, CDR2 YFSETQ. CDR3 size: 17 residues. The CDR3 loop reads CASSFRGGRNFADTQYF. The CDR3, as DNA: TGCGCCAGCAGCTTTCGGGGGGGCAGGAATTTCGCAGATACGCAGTATTTT. The full variable domain, with the rest looked up from reference TRBV5-1 and TRBJ2-3, is KAGVTQTPRYLIKTRGQQVTLSCSPISGHRSVSWYQQTPGQGLQFLFEYFSETQRNKGNFPGRFSGRQFSNSRSEMNVSTLELGDSALYLCASSFRGGRNFADTQYFGPGTRLTVL.

The chain uses TRBV27 and TRBJ2-3; no definite D call. The CDR3 contains 15 residues. CDR1 and CDR2 (germline): MNHEY, SMNVEV (reference sequence). Between the trimmed V and J ends, which lost 4 bases and 2 bases, there was a span of 13 bases. CDR3 sequence: CASSYRVGITDTQYF. The CDR3 nucleotides are TGTGCCAGCAGTTACCGCGTAGGAATCACAGATACGCAGTATTTT.

The genes are TRBV11-2 and TRBJ1-1; perhaps TRBD1 as D (5 bases). CDR1 and CDR2 (germline): SGHAT, FQNNGV. This CDR3 comprises 15 residues. Trimming stripped 0 bases from V and 5 bases from J, with 13 bases between. The CDR3 nucleotides are TGTGCCAGCAGCTTAGATCAGGCAGGGTGGACTGAAGCTTTCTTT. This sequence encodes CASSLDQAGWTEAFF.

CDR3 amino acids: CASSLLFGTGGLDTQYF. CDR3 nucleotides: TGTGCCAGCAGTTTATTATTCGGGACAGGGGGCCTAGATACGCAGTATTTT. The chain carries TRBV28 and TRBJ2-3, with 12 bases aligning to TRBD1. From germline, CDR1 is MDHEN and CDR2 SYDVKM. The CDR3 contains 17 residues. V was pared by 1 base and J by 5 bases, with 7 bases of the junction left unmatched.